This T cell receptor beta chain was identified during a study of PD-1 blockade in classical Hodgkin lymphoma. Brentuximab vedotin exposure varied, and every patient relapsed after autologous stem cell transplantation. This clone showed up just once. TCRdb keeps only in-frame clones here, not all; method: immunoSEQ multiplex PCR. The sample contains over 35,000 clones, roughly 80% of which appear only once. This specimen was peripheral blood mononuclear cells (PBMCs), taken before the second cycle of nivolumab. This TCR came from a human donor with classical Hodgkin lymphoma.

The CDR3 DNA follows: TGTGCCAGCAGCGACCCCCGGCGGGGGTACAATGAGCAGTTCTTC. The encoded protein is CASSDPRRGYNEQFF. This chain uses TRBV6-1 with TRBJ2-1; 7 nucleotides agree with TRBD2. The CDR3 is 15 amino acids. Trimming removed 6 bases from V and 4 bases from J; junction bases left unmatched: 9. Per germline, CDR1 MNHNS and CDR2 SASEGT.